This T cell receptor beta chain was found in a study of regulatory T cells in long-lasting Graves disease. The time point was: newly diagnosed GD, antithyroid drugs for less than 3 months. From RNA extracted from PBMCs, the TCR library was made. Construction of the TCR beta libraries employed iRepertoire HTBI primers in conjunction with Arm-PCR of CDR3 regions. TCRdb fed the multiplex PCR reads into MiXCR, producing one record per CDR3 protein. The data contain around 470,000 distinct CDR3 sequences, less than 15% of them seen just once; the ten biggest clones take up roughly 18%. General observations from the study: Persistent disease preferred TRBV28, TRBJ1-2 and TRBJ2-5; new disease, TRBV20-1 and TRBJ2-1.

This clonotype has a count of ten or more. Antigen unknown. Germline V CDR1 and CDR2: SGDLS, YYNGEE. The CDR3 contains 16 residues. Trimming removed 0 bases from V and 0 bases from J, with 10 bases in between. This sample was shared with a second study, whose subject was T cells in Graves' hyperthyroidism and ophthalmopathy. That report notes: Ophthalmopathy and stable hyperthyroidism were separated by a 13 V-J model.

The sequenced sample was peripheral blood mononuclear cells (PBMCs), obtained at new diagnosis, from a patient treated with antithyroid drugs. This clonotype originated in a woman aged 45-60 years with Graves disease. This chain links TRBV9 with TRBJ2-1; the D gene is possibly TRBD2 (5 bases). CDR3 region: CASSVGRVISYNEQFF. The CDR3, as DNA: TGTGCCAGCAGCGTAGGGCGGGTGATCTCCTACAATGAGCAGTTCTTC.